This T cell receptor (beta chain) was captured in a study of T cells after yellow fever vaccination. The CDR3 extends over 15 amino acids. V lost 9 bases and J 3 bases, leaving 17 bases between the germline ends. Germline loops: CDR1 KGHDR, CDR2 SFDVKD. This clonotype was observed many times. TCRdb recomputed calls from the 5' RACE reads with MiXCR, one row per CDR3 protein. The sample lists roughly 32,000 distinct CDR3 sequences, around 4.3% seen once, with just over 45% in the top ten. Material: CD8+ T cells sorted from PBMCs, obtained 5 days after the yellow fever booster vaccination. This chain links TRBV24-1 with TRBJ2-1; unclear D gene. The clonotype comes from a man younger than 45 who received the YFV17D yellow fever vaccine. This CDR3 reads CATGPGGGVYNEQFF. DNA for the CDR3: TGTGCCACCGGCCCGGGCGGTGGGGTCTACAATGAGCAGTTCTTC.